Each of the 10 T cell receptor beta chains below was sequenced from the same sample in a study of shared clonotypes between healthy human individuals. Repertoires were generated with immunoSEQ multiplex PCR, while TCRdb's copy carries only in-frame clones and drops some. In the table there are roughly 2.1 million clones, 90% to 95% of which are singletons. CD45RO-negative, CCR7-positively selected cells formed the naive CD8 fraction, excluding terminally differentiated effector memory CD45RA+ cells. Sequences were obtained from naive CD8+ T cells from PBMCs. These receptors came from a young man in good health. Some clones in this sample may be carry-over from other donors' samples.

The chain has TRBV9 and TRBJ2-3, with 7 bases lining up with TRBD2. V gave up 4 bases and J gave up 5 bases; unmatched junction bases: 13. The CDR3 runs to 16 residues. The V gene's germline CDR1 is SGDLS and CDR2 YYNGEE. CDR3 in DNA: TGTGCCAGCAGCCCAGAGGCGGGAGTCGCTATAGATACGCAGTATTTT. Amino acids: CASSPEAGVAIDTQYF.

The chain is built from TRBV19 and TRBJ2-7, with 9 bases identical to TRBD2. CDR3 length: 15 residues. The trim removed 5 bases at V and 7 bases at J, leaving 12 bases unmatched. Germline V gene sequence: CDR1 LNHDA, CDR2 SQIVND (reference sequence). As DNA, the CDR3 is TGTGCCAGTAGTTTCAGCGGGAGGAGCTCGAGGGAGCAGTACTTC. Protein sequence: CASSFSGRSSREQYF. Full variable domain (missing parts from reference TRBV19 and TRBJ2-7): DGGITQSPKYLFRKEGQNVTLSCEQNLNHDAMYWYRQDPGQGLRLIYYSQIVNDFQKGDIAEGYSVSREKKESFPLTVTSAQKNPTAFYLCASSFSGRSSREQYFGPGTRLTVT.

The gene calls are TRBV2 and TRBJ2-5, with TRBD1 matching 8 bases. V lost 10 bases, J lost 4 bases, and 11 bases stayed unmatched. The CDR3 consists of 14 residues. In germline, CDR1 is SNHLY, CDR2 FYNNEI. CDR3 sequence reads: CATETGQVSETQYF. CDR3 sequence (DNA): TGTGCCACCGAAACGGGACAGGTATCAGAGACCCAGTACTTC.

The chain links TRBV13 to TRBJ2-7; tentatively, D is TRBD1 or TRBD2 (5 bases each). This CDR3 is built from 15 residues. Germline V lookup: CDR1 PRHDT, CDR2 FYEKMQ (reference sequence). V lost 5 bases and J 1 base, leaving 15 bases between the germline ends. The CDR3 protein is CASSPPGEGSYEQYF. CDR3 DNA sequence: TGTGCCAGCAGCCCTCCCGGCGAGGGGTCCTACGAGCAGTACTTC.

The V and J genes are TRBV28 and TRBJ2-2; 7 nucleotides align to TRBD1. The trim removed 7 bases at V and 5 bases at J, leaving 10 bases unmatched. Germline lookup yields CDR1 MDHEN and CDR2 SYDVKM. CDR3 length: 15 residues. The CDR3 DNA reads as TGTGCCAGCAATCCAACAAGGGGGCCTACCGGGGAGCTGTTTTTT. Protein: CASNPTRGPTGELFF. Full variable domain (remainder filled in from reference TRBV28 and TRBJ2-2): DVKVTQSSRYLVKRTGEKVFLECVQDMDHENMFWYRQDPGLGLRLIYFSYDVKMKEKGDIPEGYSVSREKKERFSLILESASTNQTSMYLCASNPTRGPTGELFFGEGSRLTVL.

The sample holds one count of this clone. The gene calls are TRBV7-9 and TRBJ2-1; 12 nucleotides agree with TRBD2. The CDR3 is 16 residues long. CDR1 is SEHNR and CDR2 is FQNEAQ in the germline V gene (reference sequence). The J segment lost 8 bases and the V segment lost 5 bases, leaving 10 bases of the junction unmatched. The CDR3 DNA follows: TGTGCCAGCAGCCCAAGACTAGCGGGAGTGGAGGATGAGCAGTTCTTC. Translating it yields CASSPRLAGVEDEQFF. Based on the CDR3 plus reference TRBV7-9 and TRBJ2-1, the full variable domain is DTGVSQNPRHKITKRGQNVTFRCDPISEHNRLYWYRQTLGQGPEFLTYFQNEAQLEKSRLLSDRFSAERPKGSFSTLEIQRTEQGDSAMYLCASSPRLAGVEDEQFFGPGTRLTVL.

The chain uses TRBV5-3 and TRBJ1-1, with D perhaps TRBD1 (5 bases). TRBV5-3 is marked as an open reading frame, function uncertain. This CDR3 has 15 residues. Trimming cost V 1 base and J 5 bases, with 15 bases left between them. The CDR3 region is CARSLWLGRGTEAFF. The CDR3 DNA is TGTGCCAGAAGCTTGTGGTTAGGTCGGGGGACTGAAGCTTTCTTT.

This sequence joins TRBV27 and TRBJ2-4, with TRBD1 matching over 7 bases. Germline CDR1 reads MNHEY; CDR2 reads SMNVEV (reference sequence). Trimming took 6 bases from V and 0 from J; bases not matched to a gene: 5. The CDR3 is 15 residues long. CDR3 in amino acids: CASRPTGIAKNIQYF. The CDR3 DNA reads as TGTGCCAGCAGACCGACAGGGATAGCCAAAAACATTCAGTACTTC.

The genes are TRBV4-1 and TRBJ2-2, with 7 bases fitting TRBD2. Trimming at V came to 1 base and at J to 2 bases, leaving 4 bases not matched to a gene. CDR3 length: 16 amino acids. The germline V gene encodes CDR1 MGHRA and CDR2 YSYEKL. CDR3 in DNA: TGCGCCAGCAGCCAAGTTGCGGGGGTTAACACCGGGGAGCTGTTTTTT. Its protein is CASSQVAGVNTGELFF.

This clone was observed a few times. The J gene is TRBJ1-1, the V gene TRBV11-2; TRBD1 matches at 7 bases. The CDR3 has 15 residues. The V gene's germline CDR1 is SGHAT and CDR2 FQNNGV. Trimming took 5 bases from V and 0 from J; bases not matched to a gene: 6. The CDR3 DNA reads as TGTGCCAGCAGCACCTCGACAGGGCTGAACACTGAAGCTTTCTTT. Its translation: CASSTSTGLNTEAFF. The variable domain in full, completed from reference TRBV11-2 and TRBJ1-1, reads EAGVAQSPRYKIIEKRQSVAFWCNPISGHATLYWYQQILGQGPKLLIQFQNNGVVDDSQLPKDRFSAERLKGVDSTLKIQPAKLEDSAVYLCASSTSTGLNTEAFFGQGTRLTVV.